The clone carrying this TCR beta chain was recorded only once. Its specificity is not known. The sample is drawn from a study of OX40 agonist ivuxolimab in advanced cancers. Study-wide background: An agonistic anti-OX40 (CD134) antibody, ivuxolimab, was used to treat the patients. At doses from 0.01 to 10 mg/kg, patients were given intravenous ivuxolimab every 2 weeks. The dose-escalation group included hepatocellular carcinoma, melanoma, renal cell carcinoma and head and neck cancer. Whole-study results and caveats: There was clonal expansion of CD4+ and CD8+ blood T cells by week 6 at 0.1 to 3.0 mg/kg.

TCRdb keeps only in-frame clones here, not all; method: immunoSEQ multiplex PCR. The sample consists of 85,000 to 130,000 clones, approximately 90% of them appearing once. CDR3 length: 14 residues. V gave up 1 base and J gave up 6 bases, with 13 bases separating them. Germline CDR1 reads SEHNR; CDR2 reads FQNEAQ (reference sequence). The sequence was collected from an adult with an advanced solid tumor such as melanoma, head and neck, liver or kidney cancer. The source material was CD4+ or CD8+ T cells sorted from blood, sampled in a trial of the OX40 agonist ivuxolimab. The rearrangement uses TRBV7-9 and TRBJ2-7; D is possibly TRBD2 (6 bases). CDR3 bases: TGTGCCAGCAGCTTAGATCGTCGGGAGTCCGAGCAGTACTTC. Translation gives CASSLDRRESEQYF.